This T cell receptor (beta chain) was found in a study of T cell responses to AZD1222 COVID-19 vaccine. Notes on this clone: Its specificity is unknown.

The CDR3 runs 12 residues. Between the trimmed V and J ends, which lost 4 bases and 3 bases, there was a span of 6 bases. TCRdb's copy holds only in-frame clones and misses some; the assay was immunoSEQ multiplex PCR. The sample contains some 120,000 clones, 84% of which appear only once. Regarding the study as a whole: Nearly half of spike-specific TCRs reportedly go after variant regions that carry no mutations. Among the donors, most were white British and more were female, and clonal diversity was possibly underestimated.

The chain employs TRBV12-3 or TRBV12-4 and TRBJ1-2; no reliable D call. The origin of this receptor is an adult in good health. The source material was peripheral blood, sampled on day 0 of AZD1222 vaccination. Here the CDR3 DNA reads TGTGCCAGCAGTTGGGCAGACTATGGCTACACCTTC. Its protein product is CASSWADYGYTF.